The 4 T cell receptor beta chains below come from one sample, sequenced in a study of cytomegalovirus exposure and HLA in healthy donors. PCR employed 60 Vbeta and 13 Jbeta primers. Libraries were prepared by immunoSEQ multiplex PCR; TCRdb keeps only in-frame clonotypes and omits some of them. The repertoire has 200,000 to 300,000 clones, about 81% of them found once; the top ten carry 4.5% to 6%. Source material: PBMCs. The receptors stem from a woman aged 40 to 50 in good health and CMV-seropositive.

The genes are TRBV9 and TRBJ1-5; no clear D gene. This CDR3 region has 15 residues. Trimming left V 6 bases short and J 3 bases short, with 16 bases between. Per germline, CDR1 SGDLS and CDR2 YYNGEE. DNA of the CDR3: TGTGCCAGCAACCAGGCGGGGTCCCTCAATCAGCCCCAGCATTTT. Translated, it gives CASNQAGSLNQPQHF.

The chain recombines TRBV9 with TRBJ2-2, with 9 bases lining up with TRBD2. The germline CDR1 and CDR2 sequences are SGDLS and YYNGEE. The trim removed 0 bases at V and 9 bases at J, leaving 6 bases unmatched. CDR3 length: 15 residues. The CDR3 bases are TGTGCCAGCAGCGTAGCCCCTAGCGGGGTCCGGGAGCTGTTTTTT. Protein sequence: CASSVAPSGVRELFF. Supplemented by reference TRBV9 and TRBJ2-2, the full variable domain reads DSGVTQTPKHLITATGQRVTLRCSPRSGDLSVYWYQQSLDQGLQFLIQYYNGEERAKGNILERFSAQQFPDLHSELNLSSLELGDSALYFCASSVAPSGVRELFFGEGSRLTVL.

The rearrangement joins TRBV7-2 to TRBJ2-7, with TRBD2 identical over 9 bases. Germline CDR1 SGHTA, CDR2 FQGNSA. This CDR3 contains 17 residues. Trimming removed 5 bases from V and 1 base from J; junction bases left unmatched: 12. CDR3 residues: CASSPRLSGGSSYEQYF. CDR3 DNA sequence: TGTGCCAGCAGCCCGCGACTTAGCGGGGGATCTTCCTACGAGCAGTACTTC.

V is TRBV30 and J is TRBJ1-1; 7 nucleotides agree with TRBD1. The V gene end was trimmed by 4 bases and the J gene end by 4 bases; junction bases not matched to a gene: 6. The CDR3 runs 13 residues. CDR1 and CDR2 (germline): GTSNPN, SVGIG (reference sequence). CDR3 nucleotide sequence: TGTGCCTGGATTAACAGGGGATCCACTGAAGCTTTCTTT. It codes for CAWINRGSTEAFF.